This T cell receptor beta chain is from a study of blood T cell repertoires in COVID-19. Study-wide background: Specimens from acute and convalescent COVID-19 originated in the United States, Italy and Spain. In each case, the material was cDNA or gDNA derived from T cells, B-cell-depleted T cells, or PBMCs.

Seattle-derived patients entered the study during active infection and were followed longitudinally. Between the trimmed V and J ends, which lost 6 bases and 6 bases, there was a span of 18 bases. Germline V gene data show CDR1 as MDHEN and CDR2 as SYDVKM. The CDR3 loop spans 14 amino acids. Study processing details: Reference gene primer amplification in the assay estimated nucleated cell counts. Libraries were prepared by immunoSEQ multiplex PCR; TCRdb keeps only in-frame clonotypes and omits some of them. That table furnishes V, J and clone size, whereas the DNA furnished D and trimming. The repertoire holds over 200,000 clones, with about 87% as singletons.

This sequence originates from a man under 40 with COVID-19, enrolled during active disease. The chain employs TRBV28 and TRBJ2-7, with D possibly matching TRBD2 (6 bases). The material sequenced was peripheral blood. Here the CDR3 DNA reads TGTGCCAGCAGCTTAGGAGGGCCTTCGTCCGAGCAGTACTTC. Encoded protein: CASSLGGPSSEQYF.